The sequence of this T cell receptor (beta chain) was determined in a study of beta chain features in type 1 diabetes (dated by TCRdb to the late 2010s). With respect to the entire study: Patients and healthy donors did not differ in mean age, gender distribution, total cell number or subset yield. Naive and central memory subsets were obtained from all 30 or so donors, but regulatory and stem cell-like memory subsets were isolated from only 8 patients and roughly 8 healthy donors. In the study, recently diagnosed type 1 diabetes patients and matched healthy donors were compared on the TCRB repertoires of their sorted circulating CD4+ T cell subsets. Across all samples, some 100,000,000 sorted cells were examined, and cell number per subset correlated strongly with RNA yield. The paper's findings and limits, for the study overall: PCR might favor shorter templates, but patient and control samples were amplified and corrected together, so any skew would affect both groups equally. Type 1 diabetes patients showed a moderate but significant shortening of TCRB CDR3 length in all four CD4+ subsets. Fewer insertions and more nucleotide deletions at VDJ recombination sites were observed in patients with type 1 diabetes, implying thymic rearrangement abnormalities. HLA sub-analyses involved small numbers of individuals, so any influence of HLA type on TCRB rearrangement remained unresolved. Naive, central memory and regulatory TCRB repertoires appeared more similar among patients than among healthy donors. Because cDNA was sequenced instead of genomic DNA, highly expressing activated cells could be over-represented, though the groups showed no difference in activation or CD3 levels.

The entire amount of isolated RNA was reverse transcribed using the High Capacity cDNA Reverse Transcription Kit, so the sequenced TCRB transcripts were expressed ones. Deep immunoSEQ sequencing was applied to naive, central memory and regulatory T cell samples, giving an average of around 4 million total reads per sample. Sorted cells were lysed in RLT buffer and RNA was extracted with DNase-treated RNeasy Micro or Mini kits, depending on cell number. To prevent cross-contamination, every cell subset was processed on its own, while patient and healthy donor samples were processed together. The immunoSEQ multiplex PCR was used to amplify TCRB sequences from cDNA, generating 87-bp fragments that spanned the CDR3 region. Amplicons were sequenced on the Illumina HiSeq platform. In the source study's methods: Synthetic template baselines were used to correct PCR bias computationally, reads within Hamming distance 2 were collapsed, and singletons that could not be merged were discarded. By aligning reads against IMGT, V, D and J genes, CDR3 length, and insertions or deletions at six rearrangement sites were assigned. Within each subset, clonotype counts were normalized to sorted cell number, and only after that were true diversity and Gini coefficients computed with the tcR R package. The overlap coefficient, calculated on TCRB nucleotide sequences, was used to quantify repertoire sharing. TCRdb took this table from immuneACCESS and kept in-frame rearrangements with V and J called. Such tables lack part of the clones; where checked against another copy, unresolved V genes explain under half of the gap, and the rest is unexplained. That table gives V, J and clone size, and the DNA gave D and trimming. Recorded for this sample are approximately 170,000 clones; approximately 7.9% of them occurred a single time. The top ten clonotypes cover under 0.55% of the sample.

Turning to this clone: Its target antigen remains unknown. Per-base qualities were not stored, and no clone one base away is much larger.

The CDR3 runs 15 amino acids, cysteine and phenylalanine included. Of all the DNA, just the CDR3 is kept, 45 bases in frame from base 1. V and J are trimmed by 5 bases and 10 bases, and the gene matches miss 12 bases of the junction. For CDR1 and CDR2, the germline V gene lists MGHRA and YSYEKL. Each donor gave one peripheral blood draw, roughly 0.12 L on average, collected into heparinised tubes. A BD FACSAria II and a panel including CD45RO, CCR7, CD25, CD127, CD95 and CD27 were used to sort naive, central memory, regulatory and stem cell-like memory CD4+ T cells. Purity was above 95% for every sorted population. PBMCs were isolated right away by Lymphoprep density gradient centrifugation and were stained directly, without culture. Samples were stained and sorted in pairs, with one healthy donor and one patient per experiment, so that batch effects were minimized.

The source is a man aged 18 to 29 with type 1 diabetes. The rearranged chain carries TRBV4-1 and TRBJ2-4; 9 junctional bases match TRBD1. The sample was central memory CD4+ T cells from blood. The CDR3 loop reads CASSTSTGGAEIQYF. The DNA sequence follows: TGCGCCAGCAGCACCTCTACAGGGGGCGCGGAAATTCAGTACTTC.